These 20 T cell receptor beta chains share one sample of origin, sequenced in a study of blood T cell repertoires in COVID-19. Data came from immunoSEQ multiplex PCR; TCRdb stores just in-frame clones and leaves some out. The sample records roughly 260,000 clones, approximately 83% being singletons. Sequencing was performed on PBMCs or T cells enriched from blood (not recorded which). The receptors here all came from a woman aged 45-60 years who had recovered from COVID-19.

The chain has TRBV6-4 and TRBJ2-1; 7 nucleotides match TRBD1. Unmatched junction bases numbered 6, after V lost 4 bases and J lost 0 bases. Germline V gives CDR1 MRHNA, CDR2 SNTAGT. The CDR3 has 16 amino acids. The CDR3 is CASSAGRGNSYNEQFF. The DNA of the CDR3 is TGTGCCAGCAGTGCGGGCAGGGGGAACTCCTACAATGAGCAGTTCTTC.

The V call is TRBV7-6, the J call TRBJ1-6; TRBD1 matches 9 bases. CDR1 and CDR2 (germline): SGHVS, FNYEAQ. The CDR3 covers 15 residues. V trimming: 4 bases; J trimming: 8 bases; junction bases outside the gene matches: 6. The CDR3: CASSSRTGVDSPLHF. The CDR3 DNA follows: TGTGCCAGCAGCTCCCGGACAGGGGTGGATTCACCCCTCCACTTT.

This clone was observed once. The chain has TRBV5-1 and TRBJ2-1, with 8 bases fitting TRBD2. Germline CDR1 is SGHRS and CDR2 is YFSETQ. Losses at the gene ends were 4 bases for V and 0 bases for J; bases not matched to a gene: 3. This CDR3 has 15 amino acids. CDR3 amino acids: CASSREGDSYNEQFF. The DNA of the CDR3 is TGCGCCAGCAGCCGGGAGGGGGACTCCTACAATGAGCAGTTCTTC.

The V call is TRBV6-5, the J call TRBJ2-7; D call uncertain. CDR3 size: 15 residues. The germline V gene has CDR1 MNHEY and CDR2 SVGAGI. Deletions cut 8 bases from V and 2 bases from J, with 19 bases between. CDR3: CASRRAIFTAYEQYF. As DNA, the CDR3 is TGTGCCAGCCGGCGCGCCATCTTCACAGCCTACGAGCAGTACTTC.

The J gene is TRBJ2-7, the V gene TRBV7-2; the match to TRBD2 covers 9 bases. V gave up 5 bases and J gave up 4 bases; unmatched junction bases: 9. CDR1 is SGHTA and CDR2 is FQGNSA in the germline V gene. This CDR3 is built from 15 residues. This chain's CDR3 is CASSPQGSGSYEQYF. For the CDR3, the DNA is TGTGCCAGCAGCCCTCAAGGTAGCGGGAGTTACGAGCAGTACTTC.

The genes are TRBV7-2 and TRBJ2-5; no clear D. This CDR3 has 12 residues. Per the germline V gene, CDR1 is SGHTA and CDR2 is FQGNSA. The V gene lost 5 bases and the J gene lost 1 base, with 5 bases spanning the gap. CDR3 sequence: CASSPLQETQYF. The DNA of the CDR3 is TGTGCCAGCAGCCCTCTCCAAGAGACCCAGTACTTC.

The V call is TRBV29-1, the J call TRBJ2-7, with 7 nucleotides matching TRBD2. The CDR3 runs 13 residues. Trimming at V came to 4 bases and at J to 6 bases, leaving 9 bases not matched to a gene. Germline V gives CDR1 SQVTM, CDR2 ANQGSEA. Written as DNA, the CDR3 is TGCAGCGTTGTGGGAGGGAGAGGGTTCGAGCAGTACTTC. This translates into CSVVGGRGFEQYF.

The rearrangement links TRBV4-1 to TRBJ2-7, with 8 bases matching TRBD1. V lost 0 bases to trimming and J lost 1 base; unmatched junction nucleotides: 2. CDR3 length: 15 amino acids. The germline V gene encodes CDR1 MGHRA and CDR2 YSYEKL. The CDR3 bases are TGCGCCAGCAGCCAAGAAGGGACAGGATCCTACGAGCAGTACTTC. It encodes CASSQEGTGSYEQYF.

The V gene is TRBV29-1, the J gene TRBJ1-1; no reliable D call. V was trimmed by 8 bases and J by 0 bases, leaving 16 bases between them. The length of the CDR3 is 14 residues. Germline V gene lookup returns CDR1 SQVTM and CDR2 ANQGSEA. The CDR3 is CSTSTLQMNTEAFF. DNA for the CDR3: TGCAGCACTTCCACTCTACAGATGAACACTGAAGCTTTCTTT.

The V call is TRBV6-5, the J call TRBJ2-7; TRBD1 matches at 7 bases. V dropped 2 bases and J dropped 3; count of bases not matched to a gene: 7. Germline-derived CDR1 and CDR2 are MNHEY and SVGAGI. The CDR3 extends over 15 amino acids. The CDR3 loop reads CASSYLLGDSYEQYF. The CDR3 bases are TGTGCCAGCAGTTACCTCCTTGGGGACAGCTACGAGCAGTACTTC.

The rearrangement links TRBV27 to TRBJ2-1, with D possibly TRBD2 on 6 matching bases. Trimming shortened V by 8 bases and J by 4 bases, and 18 bases separated the two germline ends. CDR3 size: 15 residues. The germline gives CDR1 MNHEY, CDR2 SMNVEV (reference sequence). CDR3 amino acids: CASGVSGDGYNEQFF. The CDR3 coding sequence is TGTGCCAGCGGGGTTAGCGGAGACGGTTACAATGAGCAGTTCTTC.

The gene calls are TRBV28 and TRBJ2-5; D is possibly TRBD2 (6 bases). The CDR3 covers 14 residues. V was shortened by 4 bases and J by 2 bases, with 11 bases between the two germline ends. The germline gives CDR1 MDHEN, CDR2 SYDVKM. The CDR3 protein is CASSSGSPQETQYF. CDR3 nucleotides: TGTGCCAGCAGTTCCGGGAGTCCACAAGAGACCCAGTACTTC.

The rearrangement joins TRBV5-5 to TRBJ2-3; D unclear. The CDR3 contains 14 residues. Germline loops: CDR1 SGHKS, CDR2 YYEKEE (reference sequence). V was cut by 6 bases and J by 6 bases, with 17 bases left in between. The CDR3 nucleotides read TGTGCCAGCAATCGAGCCCAAGAGATGGATACGCAGTATTTT. This codes for CASNRAQEMDTQYF. The full variable domain, its missing parts supplied by reference TRBV5-5 and TRBJ2-3, is DAGVTQSPTHLIKTRGQQVTLRCSPISGHKSVSWYQQVLGQGPQFIFQYYEKEERGRGNFPDRFSARQFPNYSSELNVNALLLGDSALYLCASNRAQEMDTQYFGPGTRLTVL.

This chain joins TRBV7-9 and TRBJ1-3; D is possibly TRBD1 (6 bases). V shed 5 bases and J shed 2 bases, with 16 bases lying between them. Per germline, CDR1 SEHNR and CDR2 FQNEAQ (reference sequence). CDR3 length equals 16 residues. The CDR3 nucleotides are TGTGCCAGCAGCCAAACGCGGGGGCGGACTGGAAACACCATATATTTT. Its translation: CASSQTRGRTGNTIYF.

The chain couples TRBV5-6 to TRBJ2-1; tentatively, D is TRBD1 (6 bases). The CDR3 sequence is 11 residues long. V gave up 5 bases and J gave up 7 bases, with 7 bases separating them. Looked up from germline, CDR1 is SGHDT and CDR2 is YYEEEE. In DNA, the CDR3 is TGTGCCAGCAGTCAGGGGAATGAGCAGTTCTTC. Its protein is CASSQGNEQFF.

V is TRBV12-5 and J is TRBJ2-2, with 8 bases fitting TRBD1. The CDR3 consists of 16 residues. The germline V gene has CDR1 LGHNT and CDR2 FRNRAP. After removal of 0 bases from V and 6 bases from J, the junction contained 6 bases not matched to a gene. In nucleotides, the CDR3 is TGTGCTAGTGGTTTGGTACAGGGGGTCGGTCCCGGGGAGCTGTTTTTT. Translated: CASGLVQGVGPGELFF.

The chain couples TRBV9 to TRBJ1-1; perhaps TRBD1 as D (6 bases). The CDR3 runs to 15 residues. Germline assignment: CDR1 SGDLS and CDR2 YYNGEE. V lost 3 bases to trimming and J lost 4 bases, with 16 bases between them. CDR3 sequence (DNA): TGTGCCAGCAGCGCGACAGGTCTCGGTGGCACTGAAGCTTTCTTT. Its protein product is CASSATGLGGTEAFF. The whole variable domain, remainder taken from reference TRBV9 and TRBJ1-1, is DSGVTQTPKHLITATGQRVTLRCSPRSGDLSVYWYQQSLDQGLQFLIQYYNGEERAKGNILERFSAQQFPDLHSELNLSSLELGDSALYFCASSATGLGGTEAFFGQGTRLTVV.

This chain joins TRBV2 and TRBJ2-6; possibly TRBD1 for D (6 bases). With 7 bases removed from V and 0 bases from J, the gap between germline ends came to 13 bases. The CDR3 spans 16 residues. Germline V gene data show CDR1 as SNHLY and CDR2 as FYNNEI. CDR3 loop: CASNKQGDSGANVLTF. The CDR3 region has the DNA TGTGCCAGCAACAAACAGGGAGACTCTGGGGCCAACGTCCTGACTTTC.

The chain is built from TRBV28 and TRBJ1-4; TRBD1 matches 8 bases. CDR1 is MDHEN, CDR2 SYDVKM, per germline. Trimming removed 3 bases from V and 10 bases from J; junction bases left unmatched: 4. CDR3 size: 13 residues. The CDR3 DNA follows: TGTGCCAGCAGTTTTCAGGGGGCCGGAAAACTGTTTTTT. Translated, it gives CASSFQGAGKLFF.

The rearrangement links TRBV19 to TRBJ1-3; perhaps TRBD1 as D (5 bases). The CDR3 length is 16 residues. Trimming took off 9 bases at V and 4 bases at J, with 22 bases between the two ends. Germline V gene sequence: CDR1 LNHDA, CDR2 SQIVND (reference sequence). CDR3 DNA: TGTGCCAGATCCGGGACTCACGATAATAGGGGAAACACCATATATTTT. It encodes CARSGTHDNRGNTIYF.